The rows below give T cell receptor beta chains drawn from one sample of a study of shared T cell receptors in the human thymus. Clones were sequenced by immunoSEQ multiplex PCR, and TCRdb holds only the in-frame ones, with some missing. This sample yields almost 550,000 clones, of which more than 75% are seen a single time; about 0.013% belongs to the top ten. The same specimen was also included in a second study, on human thymus T cells.

The sequenced material came from thymocytes. These receptors were taken from a boy less than two years old with a congenital heart defect. Both conserved end residues are part of each CDR3. The order of the fields is J gene, V gene, D gene, clone size, CDR3 DNA, CDR3 protein. A D gene is named only where the DNA matches it firmly. The listing skips clone size in some rows; elsewhere it reads once, few, many or a size class.

TRBJ2-3,TRBV6-6,NA,NA,TGTGCCAGTCTCGGAGCGGGCACAGATACGCAGTATTTT,CASLGAGTDTQYF
TRBJ1-1,TRBV7-3,NA,NA,TGTGCCAGCAGCTCTCGGACAGACAACACTGAAGCTTTCTTT,CASSSRTDNTEAFF
TRBJ2-7,TRBV6-6,TRBD1,NA,TGTGCCAGCAGTTACAACAGGGGGGACGAGCAGTACTTC,CASSYNRGDEQYF
TRBJ2-7,TRBV7-2,TRBD2,once,TGTGCCAGCAGCTTAGGGGGCCGCGGGAGGGAGTGGCACGAGCAGTACTTC,CASSLGGRGREWHEQYF
TRBJ2-1,TRBV29-1,TRBD2,once,TGCAGCGTTGAGTGGTCAGGGTCGAGACTAGCCCTTTACAATGAGCAGTTCTTC,CSVEWSGSRLALYNEQFF
TRBJ2-7,TRBV5-4,NA,NA,TGTGCCATTCGGGATACAAGCTCCTACGAGCAGTACTTC,CAIRDTSSYEQYF
TRBJ1-2,TRBV19,NA,NA,TGTGCCAGTAGTAAGTGGGCGCGGACCGGGGGTTATGGCTACACCTTC,CASSKWARTGGYGYTF
TRBJ2-6,TRBV28,TRBD1,NA,TGTGCCACCTTAGACAGGGCGGGCTCTGGGGCCAACGTCCTGACTTTC,CATLDRAGSGANVLTF
TRBJ2-7,TRBV11-1,NA,once,TGTGCCAGCAGCCCCTGGACCGGGACTCCGAGGGAGCAGTACTTC,CASSPWTGTPREQYF
TRBJ2-1,TRBV15,NA,once,TGTGCCACCAGCCCCCACCCGGGACACAACAATGAGCAGTTCTTC,CATSPHPGHNNEQFF
TRBJ1-2,TRBV7-2,TRBD1,NA,TGTGCCAGCAGCCCGCCCCCCGGGACAGGGAGTGGCTACACCTTC,CASSPPPGTGSGYTF
TRBJ2-7,TRBV4-3,TRBD2,NA,TGCGCCAGCAGCCAAGAAGGAGGATGGGGACTAGCGGGTAGCTCCTACGAGCAGTACTTC,CASSQEGGWGLAGSSYEQYF
TRBJ2-6,TRBV19,TRBD1,once,TGTGCCAGTAGTCCCAAGGGGACAGGGTTGAAATCTGGGGCCAACGTCCTGACTTTC,CASSPKGTGLKSGANVLTF
TRBJ1-5,TRBV6-1,NA,few,TGTGCCAGCAGTGGGACAGCCCAGATCGATAGCAATCAGCCCCAGCATTTT,CASSGTAQIDSNQPQHF
TRBJ2-1,TRBV27,NA,NA,TGTGCCAGCACCCTGTCTAGCGCCAGCTCCTACAATGAGCAGTTCTTC,CASTLSSASSYNEQFF
TRBJ1-5,TRBV19,NA,NA,TGTGCCAGTGGCAGGGAGGGCAATCAGCCCCAGCATTTT,CASGREGNQPQHF
TRBJ1-2,TRBV27,NA,few,TGTGCGATCGGCTGGCCTCCAGGGGTCCTGGGCTACACCTTC,CAIGWPPGVLGYTF
TRBJ2-7,TRBV5-4,NA,NA,TGTGCCAGCAGCTTGTTGGGTGTGGGGGCGCACCACGAGCAGTACTTC,CASSLLGVGAHHEQYF
TRBJ2-7,TRBV14,TRBD1,once,TGTGCCAGCGGAAATTCGCGGGACAGGGCCGAGCAGTACTTC,CASGNSRDRAEQYF
TRBJ1-3,TRBV6-6,NA,few,TGTGCCAGCAGTTACTCGGCAGTAGGAAACACCATATATTTT,CASSYSAVGNTIYF
TRBJ2-2,TRBV2,NA,NA,TGTGCCAGCAGTGAACAGGGGGGGAACACCGGGGAGCTGTTTTTT,CASSEQGGNTGELFF
TRBJ2-1,TRBV4-2,TRBD2,NA,TGTGCCAGCAGCCGCTCCGGAGGGAGGGCCGGGTATGAGCAGTTCTTC,CASSRSGGRAGYEQFF
TRBJ2-7,TRBV5-6,TRBD2,NA,TGTGCCAGCAGCTTGGGACGATGGGACTACGAGCAATACTTC,CASSLGRWDYEQYF
TRBJ2-7,TRBV28,TRBD1,NA,TGTGCCAGCGGAAGACAGGGCCTCGGCCGGGGCTACGAGCAGTACTTC,CASGRQGLGRGYEQYF
TRBJ2-3,TRBV14,TRBD2,NA,TGTGCCAGCAGAGGGAGGGCCGGAGATACGCAGTATTTT,CASRGRAGDTQYF
TRBJ1-5,TRBV28,TRBD1,NA,TGTGCCAGCACCACCACGGATAGGAGGGGGCTCTTCCCCGATCAGCCCCAGCATTTT,CASTTTDRRGLFPDQPQHF
TRBJ2-7,TRBV10-3,NA,NA,TGTGCCATCAGTGGTATCGAGGTCGGGGTCTACGAGCAGTACTTC,CAISGIEVGVYEQYF
TRBJ2-4,TRBV27,NA,once,TGTGCCAGCAGGGGACTTTGGGGGGCCAAAAACATTCAGTACTTC,CASRGLWGAKNIQYF
TRBJ1-4,TRBV6-4,NA,NA,TGTGCCAGCAGTGACCGGGGGGGAGCTAATGAAAAACTGTTTTTT,CASSDRGGANEKLFF
TRBJ2-3,TRBV19,NA,few,TGTGCCAGTACCGATCGCGGGGCGTGGGATACGCAGTATTTT,CASTDRGAWDTQYF
TRBJ1-1,TRBV29-1,NA,NA,TGCAGCGTTGATACAGGATTAAACACTGAAGCTTTCTTT,CSVDTGLNTEAFF
TRBJ2-5,TRBV4-1,NA,NA,TGCGCCAGCAGCCAAGAATTCCCCGGAGGCAACCAAGAGACCCAGTACTTC,CASSQEFPGGNQETQYF
TRBJ2-6,TRBV4-2,TRBD2,NA,TGTGCCAGCAGCCCCTATGGGGGGGGTTGGCGAAAGGGCTCTGGGGCCAACGTCCTGACTTTC,CASSPYGGGWRKGSGANVLTF
TRBJ2-5,TRBV27,TRBD2,NA,TGTGCCAGCAGTTTATCCCCCATCTACGGACTAGCGGGAGGGTTAGCAGAGACCCAGTACTTC,CASSLSPIYGLAGGLAETQYF
TRBJ2-1,TRBV10-2,TRBD2,NA,TGCGCCAGCAGTGTAACTAGCGGACCAATGAAGGAGCAGTTCTTC,CASSVTSGPMKEQFF
TRBJ2-7,TRBV27,TRBD1,once,TGTGCCAGCCCCGGGACAGGATACGAGCAGTACTTC,CASPGTGYEQYF
TRBJ2-7,TRBV21-1,NA,NA,TGTGCCAGCAGCCTACGGGACAGGGGCGAGCAGTACTTC,CASSLRDRGEQYF
TRBJ2-2,TRBV19,NA,NA,TGTGCCAGTAGTCCCAAGGTTCGCGGGTTCCCTTTGAACACCGGGGAGCTGTTTTTT,CASSPKVRGFPLNTGELFF
TRBJ2-3,TRBV6-1,TRBD2,once,TGTGCCAGCAGTGAAGCGAGAGGATGGGGACTAGCGGTGAGGCTTCCTAGCACAGATACGCAGTATTTT,CASSEARGWGLAVRLPSTDTQYF
TRBJ1-5,TRBV27,TRBD1,NA,TGTGCCAGCAGTCCAGGACAGGGCACCCAGCCCCAGCATTTT,CASSPGQGTQPQHF
TRBJ2-7,TRBV7-2,TRBD1,NA,TGTGCCAGCAGCGGACGGGACAGGGTATTCTACGAGCAGTACTTC,CASSGRDRVFYEQYF
TRBJ2-7,TRBV6-4,NA,NA,TGTGCCAAAAAGACAAGTAACTACGAGCAGTACTTC,CAKKTSNYEQYF
TRBJ1-5,TRBV2,NA,NA,TGTGCCAGCAGTGGACAGGTCAATGTGAGCAATCAGCCCCAGCATTTT,CASSGQVNVSNQPQHF
TRBJ2-1,TRBV21-1,NA,NA,TGTGCCAGCAGCCGTAGAGCTTCTGAGCAGTTCTTC,CASSRRASEQFF
TRBJ2-7,TRBV6-5,NA,NA,TGTGCCAGCAGCCCCAGAGGGTACGAGCAGTACTTC,CASSPRGYEQYF
TRBJ2-1,TRBV5-1,TRBD2,NA,TGCGCCAGCAGCGCCGAATACCTACTAGCGGGAGTTGTCAATGAGCAGTTCTTC,CASSAEYLLAGVVNEQFF
TRBJ2-7,TRBV18,NA,NA,TGTGCCAGCTCACCACCCAGCTCCTACGAGCAGTACTTC,CASSPPSSYEQYF
TRBJ1-5,TRBV5-6,TRBD1,NA,TGTGCCAGCAGCAGGGGGACAGGGTCCCATCAGCCCCAGCATTTT,CASSRGTGSHQPQHF
TRBJ2-5,TRBV2,TRBD1,once,TGTGCCAGCAGTGACCCTATGGACAGGGGCCAAGAGACCCAGTACTTC,CASSDPMDRGQETQYF
TRBJ2-7,TRBV27,TRBD1,NA,TGTGCCACCGGACAGGGGGCGGGTTACGAGCAGTACTTC,CATGQGAGYEQYF
TRBJ2-4,TRBV5-5,TRBD1,NA,TGTGCCAGCAGCTTTGACAGGGAAATCAAAAACATTCAGTACTTC,CASSFDREIKNIQYF
TRBJ2-7,TRBV27,NA,NA,TGTGCCAGCAGTCGCGGGGACGGCTCCCCCTACGAGCAGTACTTC,CASSRGDGSPYEQYF